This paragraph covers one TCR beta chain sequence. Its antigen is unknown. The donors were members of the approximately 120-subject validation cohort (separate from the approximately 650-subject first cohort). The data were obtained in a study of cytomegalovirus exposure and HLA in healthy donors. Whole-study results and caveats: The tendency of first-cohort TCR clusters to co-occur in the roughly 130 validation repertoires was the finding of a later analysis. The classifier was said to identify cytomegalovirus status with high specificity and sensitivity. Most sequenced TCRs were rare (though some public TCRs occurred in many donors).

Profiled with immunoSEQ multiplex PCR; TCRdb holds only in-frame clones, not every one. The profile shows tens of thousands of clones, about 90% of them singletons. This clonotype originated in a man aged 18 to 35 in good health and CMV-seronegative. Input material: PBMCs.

In DNA, the CDR3 is TGTGCCAGCAGCTTAGCGGGAGGACTATACGAGCAGTACTTC. This sequence encodes CASSLAGGLYEQYF. The J gene is TRBJ2-7, the V gene TRBV7-9; the D gene is possibly TRBD2 (6 bases). The CDR3 totals 14 residues. Looked up from germline, CDR1 is SEHNR and CDR2 is FQNEAQ (reference sequence). The V end was cut by 0 bases, the J end by 4 bases, with 10 bases between.